This TCR beta chain was sequenced in a study of response to subunit inactivated influenza vaccine. Study conclusions and caveats: Each seasonal influenza vaccination recruits few new T cells, the authors suggested.

One entry per CDR3 protein, called by TCRdb with MiXCR from the RT-PCR reads. The data contain under 200,000 distinct CDR3 sequences, around a tenth of them seen just once; the ten biggest clones take up about a third. On this clonotype: Antigen unknown.

This CDR3 is 14 amino acids long. Unmatched junction bases numbered 5, after V lost 6 bases and J lost 0 bases. The gene calls are TRBV12-3 or TRBV12-4 and TRBJ2-7, with 7 bases aligning to TRBD1. Sequences were derived from CD8+ T cells sorted from PBMCs, sampled roughly 24 months after vaccination. The clonotype originates from a man between 50 and 70 years old who received an inactivated influenza vaccine. The CDR3 reads CASSTGVNSYEQYF. The CDR3 region has the DNA TGTGCCAGCAGCACAGGGGTTAACTCCTACGAGCAGTACTTC.